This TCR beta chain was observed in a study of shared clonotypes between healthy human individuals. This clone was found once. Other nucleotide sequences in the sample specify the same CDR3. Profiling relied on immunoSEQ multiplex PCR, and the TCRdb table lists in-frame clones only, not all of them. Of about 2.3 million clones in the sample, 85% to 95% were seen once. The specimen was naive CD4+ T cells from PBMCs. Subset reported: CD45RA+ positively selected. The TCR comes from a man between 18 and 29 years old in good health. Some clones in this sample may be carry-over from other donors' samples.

CDR3 DNA sequence: TGTGCCAGCAGTTTATCCAGGCCCCAAGAGACCCAGTACTTC. It encodes CASSLSRPQETQYF. The rearrangement links TRBV28 to TRBJ2-5; D ambiguous. The germline gives CDR1 MDHEN, CDR2 SYDVKM. Between the trimmed V and J ends, which lost 1 base and 1 base, there was a span of 7 bases. CDR3 length: 14 residues.